Listed below are T cell receptor beta chains from one sample, sequenced in a study of blood T cell repertoires in COVID-19. Assay: immunoSEQ multiplex PCR; the TCRdb copy retains only in-frame clones and omits some. The sample yields around 160,000 clones, almost 90% seen once. What was sequenced was peripheral blood. The receptors stem from a human donor in a cohort sampled during active COVID-19. CDR3s include the opening cysteine and the closing phenylalanine or tryptophan. The D gene is left open where the match is weak. Some rows have no size entry. The others give once, few or many, or a class for an expanded clone.

V: TRBV6-2/TRBV6-3; D: TRBD1; size: -; J: TRBJ1-5; CDR3: CASSYSRQGFTSNQPQHF; DNA: TGTGCCAGCAGTTACTCGAGACAGGGGTTTACCAGCAATCAGCCCCAGCATTTT
V: TRBV4-1; D: -; size: -; J: TRBJ1-1; CDR3: CASSPREGGTEAFF; DNA: TGCGCCAGCAGCCCCCGTGAGGGTGGGACTGAAGCTTTCTTT
V: TRBV6-1; D: -; size: -; J: TRBJ1-1; CDR3: CASSDGVTTEAFF; DNA: TGTGCCAGCAGTGACGGGGTAACGACTGAAGCTTTCTTT
V: TRBV7-8; D: TRBD2; size: -; J: TRBJ2-6; CDR3: CASSRTQLAGASGANVLTF; DNA: TGTGCCAGCAGCCGAACACAACTAGCGGGGGCCTCTGGGGCCAACGTCCTGACTTTC
V: TRBV2; D: -; size: few; J: TRBJ2-3; CDR3: CASSRTALTDTQYF; DNA: TGTGCCAGCAGTCGGACAGCTCTCACAGATACGCAGTATTTT
V: TRBV5-4; D: TRBD1; size: medium-sized; J: TRBJ1-1; CDR3: CASSSGTGFTEAFF; DNA: TGTGCCAGCAGCTCTGGGACAGGGTTCACTGAAGCTTTCTTT
V: TRBV6-5; D: TRBD1; size: -; J: TRBJ1-1; CDR3: CASSYDRARNTEAFF; DNA: TGTGCCAGCAGTTACGACAGGGCGAGAAACACTGAAGCTTTCTTT
V: TRBV3-1/TRBV3-2; D: -; size: -; J: TRBJ1-3; CDR3: CASSQGAGLGNTIYF; DNA: TGTGCCAGCAGCCAAGGGGCAGGGCTCGGAAACACCATATATTTT
V: TRBV5-4; D: TRBD1; size: -; J: TRBJ2-7; CDR3: CASSLAKRTGKVEQYF; DNA: TGTGCCAGCAGCTTGGCCAAACGGACAGGGAAGGTCGAGCAGTACTTC
V: TRBV14; D: -; size: once; J: TRBJ1-1; CDR3: CASSGRRQVNTEAFF; DNA: TGTGCCAGCAGCGGGCGTCGACAGGTGAACACTGAAGCTTTCTTT
V: TRBV19; D: TRBD2; size: -; J: TRBJ2-2; CDR3: CASTWGGVRTGELFF; DNA: TGTGCCAGTACGTGGGGGGGAGTGAGGACCGGGGAGCTGTTTTTT
V: TRBV7-7; D: TRBD2; size: -; J: TRBJ2-3; CDR3: CASSLAGGRLGTDTQYF; DNA: TGTGCTAGCAGCTTAGCCGGCGGGAGGTTGGGCACAGATACGCAGTATTTT
V: TRBV11-3; D: -; size: -; J: TRBJ2-2; CDR3: CASTHRRVKELFF; DNA: TGTGCCAGCACCCACCGGCGGGTAAAGGAGCTGTTTTTT
V: TRBV10-1; D: -; size: -; J: TRBJ2-3; CDR3: CASYQLGAVWFSTQYF; DNA: TGCGCCAGCTATCAACTGGGGGCCGTTTGGTTTAGTACGCAGTATTTT
V: TRBV7-8; D: -; size: -; J: TRBJ1-5; CDR3: CASSREPPLGQSNQPQHF; DNA: TGTGCCAGCAGCCGAGAACCGCCCCTCGGACAGAGCAATCAGCCCCAGCATTTT